This T cell receptor beta chain was recorded in a study of T cells in Graves' hyperthyroidism and ophthalmopathy. This clonotype came up many times. The investigators amplified TCR beta CDR3 regions from RNA transcripts. The HTBI set primed first-round TCR CDR3 RT-PCR. One entry per CDR3 protein, called by TCRdb with MiXCR from the multiplex PCR reads. This table has approximately 350,000 distinct CDR3 sequences, about 16% appearing once. V dropped 5 bases and J dropped 5; count of bases not matched to a gene: 6. Germline assignment: CDR1 DFQATT and CDR2 SNEGSKA (reference sequence). The CDR3 covers 13 residues.

This rearrangement joins TRBV20-1 to TRBJ2-7, with TRBD2 identical over 10 bases. The receptor's source is a woman aged 60-75 years with Graves' ophthalmopathy. What was sequenced was blood. CDR3 DNA sequence: TGCAGTGCTGAGCGGGGGGGCTTGAACGAGCAGTACTTC. Translating it yields CSAERGGLNEQYF.